This TCR beta chain is from a study of T-cell reconstitution after alpha-beta-depleted transplantation in children. The study's findings and limits: Several hundred expanded graft clones reportedly gave rise to the alpha-beta T cells present about two months after transplant. A year had passed since transplant, and T-cell counts and diversity by then came mostly from newly produced T cells. Recipient T cells and thymic progenitors that survived were the source of the high TCRbeta diversity seen at day 60 in some patients.

Preparation of the TCRbeta library involved a method that used unique molecular identifiers. MiXCR, applied by TCRdb to the PCR reads, yields one record per CDR3 protein. Of approximately 170,000 distinct CDR3 sequences listed, more than 9.5% are singletons. CDR1 is MNHNS and CDR2 is SASEGT in the germline V gene. The V end was cut by 6 bases, the J end by 7 bases, with 13 bases between. The CDR3 is made up of 13 amino acids. This clonotype was detected ten times or more. The antigen is not known. The sample consisted of PBMCs, taken before TCRalphabeta/CD19-depleted stem cell transplant. The TCR comes from a boy between 2 and 15 years old with acute myeloid leukemia, due to receive a stem cell transplant. The V and J genes are TRBV6-1 and TRBJ1-5; D not resolved. The CDR3 region is CASSPSGPQPQHF. In nucleotides, the CDR3 is TGTGCCAGCAGCCCCAGTGGACCCCAGCCCCAGCATTTT.